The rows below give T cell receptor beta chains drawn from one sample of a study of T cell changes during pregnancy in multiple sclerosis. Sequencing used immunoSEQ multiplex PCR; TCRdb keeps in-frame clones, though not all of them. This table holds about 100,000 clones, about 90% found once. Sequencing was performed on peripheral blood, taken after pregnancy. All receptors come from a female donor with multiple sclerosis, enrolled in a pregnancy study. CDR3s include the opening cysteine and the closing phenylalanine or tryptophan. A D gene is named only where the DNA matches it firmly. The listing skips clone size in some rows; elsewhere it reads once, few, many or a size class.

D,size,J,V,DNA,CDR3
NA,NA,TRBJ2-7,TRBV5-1,TGCGCCAGCAGCCTGAACAGTTACGAGCAGTACTTC,CASSLNSYEQYF
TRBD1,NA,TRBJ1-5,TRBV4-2,TGTGCCAGCAGCCTTGGGACAGGCAATCAGCCCCAGCATTTT,CASSLGTGNQPQHF
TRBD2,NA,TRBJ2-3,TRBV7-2,TGTGCCAGCACCCCGAGACTAGCGGTATCGTTACATACGCAGTATTTT,CASTPRLAVSLHTQYF
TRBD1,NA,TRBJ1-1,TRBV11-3,TGTGCCAGCAGTTTCCCCCGGGCGACAGGGGGAAGAGGGACTGAAGCTTTCTTT,CASSFPRATGGRGTEAFF
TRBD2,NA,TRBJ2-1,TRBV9,TGTGCCAGCAGCGTAGGAGCGGTGCTGGGACTAGCGGGAGGGATCTCCTACAATGAGCAGTTCTTC,CASSVGAVLGLAGGISYNEQFF
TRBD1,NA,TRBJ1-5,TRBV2,TGTGCCAGCACCCCGTTGCAGGGGGATCAGCCCCAGCATTTT,CASTPLQGDQPQHF
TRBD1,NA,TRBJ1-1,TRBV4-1,TGCGCCAGCAGCCAGGGGGACAGGGGGAGAACTGAAGCTTTCTTT,CASSQGDRGRTEAFF
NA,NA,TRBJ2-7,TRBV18,TGTGCCAGCTCACCGGGGCAGCTCTCCTACGAGCAGTACTTC,CASSPGQLSYEQYF
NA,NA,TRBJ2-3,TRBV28,TGTGCCAGCAACCCGGACGGCGGGACAGATACGCAGTATTTT,CASNPDGGTDTQYF
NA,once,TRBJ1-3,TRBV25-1,TGTGCCAGCGGCAGGGAGGTTGGCTCTGGAAACACCATATATTTT,CASGREVGSGNTIYF